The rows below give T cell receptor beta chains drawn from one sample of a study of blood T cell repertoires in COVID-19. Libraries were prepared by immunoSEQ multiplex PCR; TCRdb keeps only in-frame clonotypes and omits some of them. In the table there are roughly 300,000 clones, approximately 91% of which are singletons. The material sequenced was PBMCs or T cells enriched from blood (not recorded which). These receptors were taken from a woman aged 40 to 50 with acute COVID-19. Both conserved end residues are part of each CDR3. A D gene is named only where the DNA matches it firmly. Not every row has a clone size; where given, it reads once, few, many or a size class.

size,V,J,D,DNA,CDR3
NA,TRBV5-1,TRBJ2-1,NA,TGCGCCAGCAGCTCGCTGGACCGGGGAGGTGCGGCCTACAATGAGCAGTTCTTC,CASSSLDRGGAAYNEQFF
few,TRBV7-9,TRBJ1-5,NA,TGTGCCAGCAGCTTAGCACAGACGAATCAGCCCCAGCATTTT,CASSLAQTNQPQHF
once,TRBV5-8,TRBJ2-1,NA,TGTGCCAGCAGCTTGGGGCTAGCGTCATACAATGAGCAGTTCTTC,CASSLGLASYNEQFF
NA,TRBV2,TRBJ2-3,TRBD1,TGTGCCAGCAGCGAACAAAAGACAGGGGGAAGGACAGATACGCAGTATTTT,CASSEQKTGGRTDTQYF
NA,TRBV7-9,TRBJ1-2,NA,TGTGCCAGCAGCTTAGATCTCCCAGGCTATGGCTACACCTTC,CASSLDLPGYGYTF
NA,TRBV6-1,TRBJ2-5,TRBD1,TGTGCCAGCAGTGAAAACACCAGGGGGGAGACCCAGTACTTC,CASSENTRGETQYF
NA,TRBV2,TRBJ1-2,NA,TGTGCCAGCAGTGAAGCGCTGGGTTCCGCCTATGGAGGTGGCACCTTC,CASSEALGSAYGGGTF
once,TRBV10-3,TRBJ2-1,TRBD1,TGTGCCATCAGCGGTCGACAGGGGCACAATGAGCAGTTCTTC,CAISGRQGHNEQFF
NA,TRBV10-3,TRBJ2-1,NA,TGTGCCAACTCCGGGACATTGGACAATGAGCAGTTCTTC,CANSGTLDNEQFF
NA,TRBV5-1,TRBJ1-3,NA,TGCGCCAGCAGCTCCGAAGGGGGCTCTGGAAACACCATATATTTT,CASSSEGGSGNTIYF
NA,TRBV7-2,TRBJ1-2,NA,TGTGCCAGCAGCTCAGCGGGGGCCCCAAAATACTATGGCTACACCTTC,CASSSAGAPKYYGYTF
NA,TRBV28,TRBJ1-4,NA,TGTGCCAGCAAATTACTTGGAACTAATGAAAAACTGTTTTTT,CASKLLGTNEKLFF
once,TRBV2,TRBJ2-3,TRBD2,TGTGCCAGCAGTCGTGGGACTAGCGGGGGGGGAGATACGCAGTATTTT,CASSRGTSGGGDTQYF
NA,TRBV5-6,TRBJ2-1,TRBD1,TGTGCCAGCAGCTTGAGACAGGGGTCCTACAATGAGCAGTTCTTC,CASSLRQGSYNEQFF
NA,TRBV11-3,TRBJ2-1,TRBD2,TGTGCCAGCAGCTTAGTTGGGACTAGCGGGAGACTTGAGCAGTTCTTC,CASSLVGTSGRLEQFF
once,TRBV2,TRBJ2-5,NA,TGTGCCAGCAGTGATACAGATCTTGCGAAGGACTTC,CASSDTDLAKDF
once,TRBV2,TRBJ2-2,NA,TGTGCCAGCAGTGCATTTTCGAACACCGGGGAGCTGTTTTTT,CASSAFSNTGELFF
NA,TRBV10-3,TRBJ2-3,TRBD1,TGTGCCATCAGTGAGGGGACAGGGGGCACAGATACGCAGTATTTT,CAISEGTGGTDTQYF
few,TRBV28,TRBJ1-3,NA,TGTGCCAGCAGTTCCCCAGTAACGTCAGGGGCTGGAAACACCATATATTTT,CASSSPVTSGAGNTIYF
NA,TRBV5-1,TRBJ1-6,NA,TGCGCCAGCAGCTTGAACTTCTATAATTCACCCCTCCACTTT,CASSLNFYNSPLHF
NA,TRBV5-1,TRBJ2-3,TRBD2,TGCGCCAGCAGCCCGGGTCAAGCGGGAGGTTCCACAGATACGCAGTATTTT,CASSPGQAGGSTDTQYF
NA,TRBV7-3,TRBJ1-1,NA,TGTGCCAGCAGCTTAAGCCCTATGAACACTGAAGCTTTCTTT,CASSLSPMNTEAFF
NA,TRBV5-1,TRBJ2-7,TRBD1,TGCGCCAGCAGCCTGACCTCCGGGACAGGGACTTCCGAGCAGTACTTC,CASSLTSGTGTSEQYF
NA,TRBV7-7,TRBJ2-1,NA,TGTGCCAGCAGCTTAAGTGAAAGGGGATATGGCAATGAGCAGTTCTTC,CASSLSERGYGNEQFF
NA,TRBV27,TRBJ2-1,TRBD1,TGTGCCAGCAGTGCCACCGGGACAGGGATGTACAATGAGCAGTTCTTC,CASSATGTGMYNEQFF
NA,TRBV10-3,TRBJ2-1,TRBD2,TGTGCCATCAGTTTATCTAGCGGGGGGGCCGCCTACAATGAGCAGTTCTTC,CAISLSSGGAAYNEQFF
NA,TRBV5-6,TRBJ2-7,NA,TGTGCCAGCAGCTTCGGACAGTACGAGCAGTACTTC,CASSFGQYEQYF
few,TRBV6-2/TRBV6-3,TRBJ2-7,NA,TGTGCCAGCAGCCCTGGGGGGTCCTACGAGCAGTACTTC,CASSPGGSYEQYF
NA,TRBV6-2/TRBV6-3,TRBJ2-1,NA,NA,CASSYPVGSGSVFF
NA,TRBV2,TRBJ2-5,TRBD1,TGTGCCATACAACAGGGGGGAGAGACCCAGTACTTC,CAIQQGGETQYF
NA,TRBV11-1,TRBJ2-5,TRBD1,TGTGCCAGCAGCTCCAGGGGGCATCAAGAGACCCAGTACTTC,CASSSRGHQETQYF
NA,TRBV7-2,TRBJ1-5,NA,TGTGCCAGCAGCTTTGCAGACAATGGACAGCCCCAGCATTTT,CASSFADNGQPQHF
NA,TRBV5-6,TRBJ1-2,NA,TGTGCCAGCAGCCTATCACAGCTTATATATGGCTACACCTTC,CASSLSQLIYGYTF
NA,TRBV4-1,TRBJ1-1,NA,TGCGCCAGCAGCCAAGATGGCCGGGCGGGGAACACTGAAGCTTTCTTT,CASSQDGRAGNTEAFF
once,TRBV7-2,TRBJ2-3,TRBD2,TGTGCCAGCAGAGGACTAGGCAGCACAGATACGCAGTATTTT,CASRGLGSTDTQYF
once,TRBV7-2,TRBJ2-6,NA,TGTGCCAGCAGCTCTGAGGGGGCTGGGGCCAACGTCCTGACTTTC,CASSSEGAGANVLTF
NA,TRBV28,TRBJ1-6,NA,TGTGCCAGCAGTTTAGAGGCTCCAACCAATAATTCACCCCTCCACTTT,CASSLEAPTNNSPLHF
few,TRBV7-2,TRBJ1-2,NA,TGTGCCAGCAGCTCACGCCGACAGTTGAACTATGGCTACACCTTC,CASSSRRQLNYGYTF
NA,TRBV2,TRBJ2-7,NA,TGTGCCAGCAGTGAATCCGCGGGGCGATCCTACGAGCAGTACTTC,CASSESAGRSYEQYF
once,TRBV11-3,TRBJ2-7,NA,TGTGCCAGCAGTAACCTCGCCGCGGGCGAGCAGTACTTC,CASSNLAAGEQYF
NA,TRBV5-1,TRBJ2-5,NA,TGCGCCAGCAGCTTTTCCAGCCAAGAGACCCAGTACTTC,CASSFSSQETQYF
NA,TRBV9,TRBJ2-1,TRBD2,TGTGCCAGCAGCGGGGGGGGACGCCACAATGAGCAGTTCTTC,CASSGGGRHNEQFF
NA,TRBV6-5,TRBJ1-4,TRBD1,TGTGCCAGTAGTCCAGGGGGCGCAGGGGAAAAACTGTTTTTT,CASSPGGAGEKLFF
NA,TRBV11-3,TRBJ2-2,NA,TGTGCCAGCAGCTTATCCCGCTGGGGGGTACAGGCCGGGGAGCTGTTTTTT,CASSLSRWGVQAGELFF
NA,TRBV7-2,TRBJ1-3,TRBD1,TGTGCCAGCAGCTTACGGACAGGGAGATTGGCCCTGAACACCATATATTTT,CASSLRTGRLALNTIYF
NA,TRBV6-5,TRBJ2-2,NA,TGTGCCAGCAGGGGGGACACTAACACCGGGGAGCTGTTTTTT,CASRGDTNTGELFF
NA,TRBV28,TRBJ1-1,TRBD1,TGTGCCAGCAGTGGTCAGGGGGCTGGGAACACTGAAGCTTTCTTT,CASSGQGAGNTEAFF
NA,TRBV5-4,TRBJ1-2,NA,TGTGCCAGCACCAGAGACTCGAACTATGGCTACACCTTC,CASTRDSNYGYTF
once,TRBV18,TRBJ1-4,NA,TGTGCCAGCTCACCACCTAGCTCTAGCCCCGGGCTGTTTTTT,CASSPPSSSPGLFF
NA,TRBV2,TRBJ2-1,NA,TGTGCCAGCAGTGAAGGTGGCAGGGAAACCAATGAGCAGTTCTTC,CASSEGGRETNEQFF
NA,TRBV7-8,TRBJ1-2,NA,TGTGCCAGCAGCTTATCAACAGGGCATATCGGTTATGGCTACACCTTC,CASSLSTGHIGYGYTF
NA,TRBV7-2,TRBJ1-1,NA,TGTGCCAGCAGCTTTTGGCAGAACACTGAAGCTTTCTTT,CASSFWQNTEAFF
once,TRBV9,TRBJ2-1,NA,TGTGCCAGCAGCCCCTTCACAGGCAGCTCCTACAATGAGCAGTTCTTC,CASSPFTGSSYNEQFF
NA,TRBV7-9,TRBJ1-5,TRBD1,TGTGCCAGCGCCCCTCCCGGGACAGTGAATCAGCCCCAGCATTTT,CASAPPGTVNQPQHF
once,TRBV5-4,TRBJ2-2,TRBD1,TGTGCCAGCAGGCCGACCGGGACAGGGAGGACCGGGGAGCTGTTTTTT,CASRPTGTGRTGELFF
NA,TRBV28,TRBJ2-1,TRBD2,TGTGCCAGCAGTCATGGGACTAGCACATATGAGCAGTTCTTC,CASSHGTSTYEQFF
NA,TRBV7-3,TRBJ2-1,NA,TGTGCCAGCAGCTTATCGGTTTCCCACAATGAGCAGTTCTTC,CASSLSVSHNEQFF
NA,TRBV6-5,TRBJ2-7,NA,TGTGCCAGCAGCCGTGGCGGGGCACACGACGAGCAGTACTTC,CASSRGGAHDEQYF
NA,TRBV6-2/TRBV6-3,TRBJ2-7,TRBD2,TGTGCCAGCAGTTACGGACTAGCGGGACCAATTTCCTACGAGCAGTACTTC,CASSYGLAGPISYEQYF